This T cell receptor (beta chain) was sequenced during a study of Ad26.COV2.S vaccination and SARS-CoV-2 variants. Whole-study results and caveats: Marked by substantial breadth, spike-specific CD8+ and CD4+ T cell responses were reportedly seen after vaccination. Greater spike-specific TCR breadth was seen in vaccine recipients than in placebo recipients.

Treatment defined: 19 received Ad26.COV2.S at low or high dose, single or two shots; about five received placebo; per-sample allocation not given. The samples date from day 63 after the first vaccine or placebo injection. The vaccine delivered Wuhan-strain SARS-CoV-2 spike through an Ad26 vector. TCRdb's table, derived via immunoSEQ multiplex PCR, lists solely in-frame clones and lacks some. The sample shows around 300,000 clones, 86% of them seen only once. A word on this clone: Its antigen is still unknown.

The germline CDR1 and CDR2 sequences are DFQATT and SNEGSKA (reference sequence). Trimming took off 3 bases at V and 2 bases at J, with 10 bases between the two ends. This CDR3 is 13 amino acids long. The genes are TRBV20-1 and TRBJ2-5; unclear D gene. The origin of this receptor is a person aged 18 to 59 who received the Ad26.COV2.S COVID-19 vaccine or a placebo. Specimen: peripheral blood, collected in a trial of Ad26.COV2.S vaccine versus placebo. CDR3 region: CSASRQIQETQYF. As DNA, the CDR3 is TGCAGTGCTAGTCGTCAGATACAAGAGACCCAGTACTTC.